This TCR beta chain was observed in a study of CD8 T cells in ankylosing spondylitis. Study findings and constraints: Clones tied to disease were said to be significantly enriched in matched ankylosing spondylitis synovial fluid. Seemingly distinctive of ankylosing spondylitis blood was a TCR beta motif formed by eight highly homologous variants.

As for this clonotype: Its antigen is not identified.

One entry per CDR3 protein results from TCRdb running MiXCR on the 5' RACE reads. The top ten hold around a third of the sample, which has 100,000 to 150,000 distinct CDR3 sequences, under 20% seen once. V trimming: 4 bases; J trimming: 3 bases; junction bases outside the gene matches: 7. CDR1 DFQATT and CDR2 SNEGSKA come from the germline V gene (reference sequence). The CDR3 consists of 15 residues. This receptor was identified in a male donor with ankylosing spondylitis. The chain joins TRBV20-1 to TRBJ1-4; 8 nucleotides line up with TRBD1. Sequenced: blood, either unsorted or a sorted T cell fraction (not recorded which). The CDR3 here is CSATDRETANEKLFF. In DNA, the CDR3 is TGCAGTGCTACGGACAGGGAGACGGCTAATGAAAAACTGTTTTTT.